The T cell receptor beta chain under discussion was sequenced for a study of cytomegalovirus exposure and HLA in healthy donors (dated by TCRdb to 2016 to 2017). The study in broad terms: In an earlier analysis of approximately 640 of the donors, approximately 260 Gb of sequence data and 117 million unique TCR beta sequences from 180 million or so T cells were reported. The later analysis used no new phenotypic data to find candidate immune exposures, relying instead on TCR beta sequences and their occurrence across donors. Alongside the repertoire data, information on donor age, sex, ethnicity and CMV serostatus was compiled. The number of donors typed differed by locus, with 629-630 for A, B, C, DRB1 and DQB1, 522 for DQA1, 606 for DPA1, and some 470 for DPB1. Using immunosequencing, the study profiled T cell repertoires from 666 subjects and related those repertoires to cytomegalovirus serostatus. A later analysis re-examined previously published TCR beta repertoires from more than 650 donors and added high-resolution HLA genotyping to investigate patterns of TCR occurrence. A handful of DR-DQ haplotypes were handled as single units for association and clustering because linkage in the cohort was strong. Class I and class II HLA loci were covered by the typing at four-digit resolution. Of the approximately 400 genotyped donors, 75% to 85% were placed in the genetic ancestry cluster associated with self-reported Caucasian donors. In addition to the first cohort of 650 to 800 subjects, a separate validation cohort of about 120 different subjects was used. Genome-wide SNP genotypes for about three fifths of the roughly 670 donors were used in a later genetic analysis, which treated that subset as a discovery cohort. All discovery cohort repertoires had been generated on a single sequencing platform. The study aimed to test whether signatures of past pathogen exposure could be identified by cataloging public T cell receptors. Roughly 300 gigabases of sequencing data and some 85 million unique TCR sequences were included in an early release covering about 620 HLA-typed donors. Among almost 400 genotyped donors of the cohort, an average of roughly 240,000 unique TCR beta nucleotide sequences were sequenced per donor, 15% to 20% of them non-productive. The study combined high-throughput TCR immunosequencing, statistical association of individual TCRs with disease status, and machine learning to predict cytomegalovirus infection status. To decide whether each TCR beta V gene segment behaved as functional or pseudogenic, an earlier analysis of several hundred of the donors relied on high-throughput TCR beta sequencing. General study outcomes and caveats: In a later genetic analysis, fewer N-insertions in productive TCRs were reported among donors in an Asian-associated ancestry cluster than the approximately 710-donor mean. Several of the top co-occurrence clusters appeared to be linked to parvovirus B19, influenza, CMV and Epstein-Barr virus, according to a later analysis. In a later genetic analysis, a missense DCLRE1C variant was associated with V-gene and J-gene trimming of TCR beta chains, and the association was replicated in an independent cohort. Sequencing depth was assumed to be roughly uniform across donors in the presence/absence analyses, though that assumption may not hold. According to the authors, the approach could potentially be generalized to other disease states and immunological phenotypes. In a later analysis, TCR association rates were found to vary across HLA loci, with the most associated TCRs seen for DRB1 alleles and the fewest for HLA-C alleles. Because HLA typing was unavailable for some donors at each locus, only the typed subset was used in association tests. Immune exposure information for the cohort was limited to CMV serostatus. A further reported finding was that TCR beta sequences accurately predicted the HLA-A and HLA-B alleles for most subjects in the first cohort. Cytomegalovirus status was reported to be diagnosed by the classifier with high specificity and sensitivity in both the original and validation cohorts. A total of roughly 160 TCR beta chains were listed by the study as associated with cytomegalovirus. Correlated functional status among segregating V segments might reflect linkage disequilibrium, but an unknown experimental factor could not be ruled out. In a later analysis, HLA-associated TCR beta chains were found to be more clonally expanded and to have lower generation probabilities than equally common non-associated chains. Most TCR sequences were seen in very few donors, while some public TCRs were found in many individuals. Because counts were too low, more than 15 rarely observed V segments, including chromosome 9 orphons, were excluded from the earlier analysis of 500 to 700 of the donors. According to a later analysis, most CMV-associated TCR beta chains appeared to be HLA-restricted, and the HLA associations seemed to be driven largely by CMV exposure. Specific HLA alleles were associated with 16,951 TCR beta sequences at a false discovery rate of 0.05 in a later analysis. In vitro tests confirmed that three of the cytomegalovirus-associated TCR beta chains recognize cytomegalovirus antigens. This cohort had only TCR beta chains sequenced, and the lack of alpha or paired-chain data limited which features could be detected. Some IMGT-functional V segments, including TRBV6-2 and TRBV6-3, could not be told apart with the 87-base-pair reads, so those segments were excluded. The sequencing pipeline was judged likely to have produced a cluster of highly shared sequence variants as a technical artifact. In an earlier analysis of approximately 590 of the donors, most TCR beta V segments appeared in productive rearrangements about 87% or about 30% of the time, broadly matching IMGT annotations. When HLA alleles, especially DR and DQ, strongly co-occurred, TCR associations were difficult to assign to individual alleles.

The method was the immunoSEQ multiplex PCR assay. The multiplex PCR relied on a mix of 60 forward primers for TCR Vbeta segments and 13 reverse primers for TCR Jbeta segments. The CDR3 region of rearranged TCR beta genes was amplified from genomic DNA by a multiplex PCR assay. The amplified TCR beta libraries were sequenced on the Illumina HiSeq System as 87-base-pair reads. As for the original processing: In a later analysis, roughly 80 million unique TCR beta chains were counted across the 650 to 750 repertoires, and roughly 10 million of these chains were shared by at least two donors. Raw reads were error-corrected and collapsed into unique sequences with a nearest-neighbor algorithm that merged closely related sequences to remove PCR and sequencing errors. CDR3 sequences were aligned to IMGT reference sequences to assign V, D and J gene segments. For a sequence to be retained, a match of at least six nucleotides was required to both a V gene segment and a J gene segment. Rearrangements were called productive when the CDR3 lacked stop codons and stayed in frame with V and J; all others were non-productive. Following IMGT convention, CDR3 was defined as the stretch from the second conserved V-encoded cysteine to the conserved J-encoded phenylalanine. The earlier analysis of roughly 590 of the donors excluded any sequence lacking an unambiguous match to a single V gene segment. An earlier analysis of a few hundred of the donors called V segments functional above 56.7% productive rearrangements and segregating when the between-donor standard deviation exceeded 5%. A statistical classification framework was built to diagnose cytomegalovirus status from the catalog of TCR beta chain sequences. V and J gene assignment, in a later analysis, came from comparing TCR nucleotide sequences with IMGT/GENE-DB human TR gene sequences. In a later analysis, CDR3 sequences and most-parsimonious VDJ recombination scenarios were assigned using the TCRdist pipeline. In a later analysis, each TCR beta chain was defined by its CDR3 amino acid sequence together with its V-gene family, and reads without a unique V-gene family were excluded. A later analysis removed over 500 highly shared, low-generation-probability nucleotide sequences to deal with suspected cross-contamination and a sequencing artifact. In a later analysis, a clonal expansion index for each public chain was calculated from normalized within-repertoire ranks of inferred template counts. A later analysis computed generation probabilities with a VDJ recombination model fitted to out-of-frame rearrangements, and checked the results against IGoR. Hypergeometric tests were used in a later analysis to score TCR-TCR, TCR-HLA and TCR-CMV co-occurrence, with a repertoire-size bias correction applied to the TCR pairs. False discovery rates were estimated in a later analysis by permuting HLA or CMV assignments 20 times. In a later analysis, co-occurring TCRs were grouped using DBSCAN, with TCRdist sequence similarity added in when clustering inside HLA-allele-positive subsets. Repertoires with fewer than 30,000 or more than 120,000 public chains, plus five repertoires with anomalous nucleotide sharing, were excluded from co-occurrence clustering. TCRdb limited this immuneACCESS table to in-frame rearrangements with V and J called. A share of clones is missing; checked studies link under half to unresolved V genes, and the rest is unexplained. The V and J calls and clone size come from that table; D and trimming were worked out from the DNA. The sample table shows fewer than 150,000 clones, and about 73% are seen once. The top ten clones comprise about 8.2% of the sample.

The CDR3 contains 13 residues, cysteine and phenylalanine counted. The CDR3 DNA has 39 bases and is translated from base 1. V is reduced by 6 bases and J by 8 bases, leaving a spacing of 19 bases between them. The germline V gene sets CDR1 to SQVTM and CDR2 to ANQGSEA. Turning to this clone: Its target antigen remains unknown. The record has no base qualities; no much larger clone is one base away.

The cohort consisted of hundreds of healthy bone marrow donors. Cohort members were all nominally healthy when sampled, although unrecorded immune exposures were likely present. The donor tested CMV seropositive, placing the donor among the 250 to 350 seropositive members of the cohort. Each donor provided a peripheral blood sample, and peripheral blood mononuclear cells were used for TCR beta sequencing. The Qiagen DNeasy Blood Extraction Kit was used to extract genomic DNA from the blood cell samples. In this chain, TRBV29-1 is recombined with TRBJ1-2; TRBD1 is a possible D gene, resting on 6 matching bases. This clonotype was obtained from a woman aged 40 to 55 in good health and CMV-seropositive. Specimen: PBMCs. The CDR3: CSVQVQGIGGYTF. The nucleotide sequence reads as follows: TGCAGCGTCCAGGTACAGGGAATTGGGGGCTACACCTTC.